This T cell receptor (beta chain) emerged from a study of blood T cells in healthy people across ages. A second PCR, run for roughly 7 to 12 cycles, used a sample-barcoded 5' primer plus a J-beta primer mix. TCRdb re-called the 5' RACE reads through MiXCR, storing one row per CDR3 protein. The table lists 750,000 to 950,000 distinct CDR3 sequences, less than 70% of them singletons. The CDR3 totals 16 residues. Germline values: CDR1 DFQATT, CDR2 SNEGSKA (reference sequence). The V gene end was trimmed by 0 bases and the J gene end by 7 bases; junction bases not matched to a gene: 15. This receptor was identified in a man at least 80 years old in good health. V is TRBV20-1 and J is TRBJ2-7; 7 nucleotides line up with TRBD2. Sequenced input: blood. The CDR3 DNA reads as TGCAGTGCTAGAGATTTCGAGGGACTACGTACGGATGAGCAGTACTTC. Its protein product is CSARDFEGLRTDEQYF.